This entry lists 21 T cell receptor beta chains sequenced from one sample in a study of regulatory T cells in long-lasting Graves disease. The time point here: newly diagnosed GD, antithyroid drugs for less than 3 months. Extracted RNA from PBMCs served as the source of the TCR library. Through Arm-PCR of CDR3 regions and iRepertoire HTBI primers, TCR beta libraries were built. TCRdb processed the multiplex PCR reads anew with MiXCR; each CDR3 protein has one entry. The profile shows hundreds of thousands of distinct CDR3 sequences, 16% of them singletons. The sample was also reused in another study, on T cells in Graves' hyperthyroidism and ophthalmopathy.

This specimen consisted of peripheral blood mononuclear cells (PBMCs), obtained at new diagnosis, from a patient treated with antithyroid drugs. Receptors were obtained from a man aged 35 to 55 with Graves disease.

The rearrangement uses TRBV2 and TRBJ1-2; 12 bases align to TRBD1. V gave up 6 bases and J gave up 4 bases; unmatched junction bases: 6. This CDR3 is 15 amino acids long. The V gene's germline CDR1 is SNHLY and CDR2 FYNNEI. CDR3 residues: CASRTGTGGAYGYTF. CDR3 in DNA: TGTGCCAGCAGGACGGGGACAGGGGGCGCCTATGGCTACACCTTC.

This clonotype was detected many times. The chain couples TRBV5-1 to TRBJ2-5; no reliable D call. CDR1 SGHRS and CDR2 YFSETQ come from the germline V gene. This CDR3 comprises 11 residues. The ends were cut back, 0 bases at V and 5 bases at J, with 2 bases in the middle. This CDR3 is CASSLDETQYF. The DNA for the CDR3 is TGCGCCAGCAGCTTGGATGAGACCCAGTACTTC.

This clonotype has ten or more counts. The V and J genes are TRBV20-1 and TRBJ2-5; TRBD2 matches at 8 bases. This CDR3 contains 14 residues. Germline-derived CDR1 and CDR2 are DFQATT and SNEGSKA (reference sequence). V shed 5 bases, J shed 1 base, and the junction held 6 bases outside the gene matches. CDR3 residues: CSAGSGAGQETQYF. In DNA form, the CDR3 reads TGCAGTGCTGGTAGCGGGGCAGGCCAAGAGACCCAGTACTTC.

This clonotype was recorded many times. V usage is TRBV2 and J usage is TRBJ2-5, with 7 bases aligning to TRBD2. The CDR3 loop spans 15 amino acids. The germline gives CDR1 SNHLY, CDR2 FYNNEI. With 6 bases clipped from V and 1 base from J, the junction kept 8 bases outside the gene matches. The chain's CDR3 is CASRVRGTLQETQYF. As DNA, the CDR3 is TGTGCCAGCAGGGTGCGGGGGACCCTCCAAGAGACCCAGTACTTC. Full variable domain (rest looked up from reference TRBV2 and TRBJ2-5): EPEVTQTPSHQVTQMGQEVILRCVPISNHLYFYWYRQILGQKVEFLVSFYNNEISEKSEIFDDQFSVERPDGSNFTLKIRSTKLEDSAMYFCASRVRGTLQETQYFGPGTRLLVL.

This clonotype has only a few counts. V and J are TRBV7-2 and TRBJ2-3, with 8 bases fitting TRBD2. Per the germline V gene, CDR1 is SGHTA and CDR2 is FQGNSA. The trim removed 5 bases at V and 2 bases at J, leaving 9 bases unmatched. The length of the CDR3 is 16 residues. The CDR3 sequence is CASSPVGGALTDTQYF. The DNA of the CDR3 is TGTGCCAGCAGCCCGGTCGGGGGGGCCCTCACAGATACGCAGTATTTT.

This clonotype was detected ten times or more. J is TRBJ2-5 and V is TRBV28; 7 nucleotides agree with TRBD1. The V gene end was trimmed by 7 bases and the J gene end by 2 bases; junction bases not matched to a gene: 1. The germline V gene has CDR1 MDHEN and CDR2 SYDVKM. The CDR3 totals 12 residues. Here the CDR3 reads CASTGGQETQYF. The CDR3 coding sequence is TGTGCCAGCACAGGGGGACAAGAGACCCAGTACTTC.

The chain uses TRBV7-9 and TRBJ1-2, with 8 bases aligning to TRBD1. The CDR3 has 14 amino acids. Germline V gene data show CDR1 as SEHNR and CDR2 as FQNEAQ (reference sequence). After removal of 4 bases from V and 4 bases from J, the junction contained 5 bases not matched to a gene. The DNA of the CDR3 is TGTGCCAGCAGCTCCGCAGGGGGCCCCTATGGCTACACCTTC. Translating gives CASSSAGGPYGYTF.

The chain employs TRBV28 and TRBJ2-7, with 7 bases that match TRBD1. V shed 6 bases and J 0 bases; nucleotides not matched to a gene: 8. Germline lookup yields CDR1 MDHEN and CDR2 SYDVKM. The CDR3 sequence is 15 residues long. CDR3 residues: CASSPPTGHSYEQYF. The DNA of the CDR3 is TGTGCCAGCAGCCCACCGACAGGGCACTCCTACGAGCAGTACTTC.

At least ten counts were recorded for this clonotype. V and J are TRBV28 and TRBJ1-1; the match to TRBD1 covers 7 bases. Trimming cost V 5 bases and J 6 bases; bases outside gene matches: 12. This CDR3 has 15 residues. Germline CDR1 MDHEN, CDR2 SYDVKM. This CDR3 is CASSPLQGRLPEAFF. The CDR3 DNA is TGTGCCAGCAGTCCACTACAGGGGAGGTTGCCTGAAGCTTTCTTT.

The table lists this clonotype with many counts. V gene TRBV24-1 combines with J gene TRBJ1-2; 9 positions match TRBD1. Germline CDR1 KGHDR, CDR2 SFDVKD. V shed 5 bases, J shed 6 bases, and the junction held 9 bases outside the gene matches. The CDR3 consists of 15 residues. The CDR3 here is CATSAGHRGRDGYTF. DNA of the CDR3: TGTGCCACCAGTGCTGGTCACAGGGGGCGAGATGGCTACACCTTC.

The sample holds a few counts of this clonotype. The rearrangement links TRBV6-5 to TRBJ1-2; D possibly corresponds to TRBD1 (6 bases). The CDR3 covers 16 residues. Germline V CDR1 and CDR2: MNHEY, SVGAGI. Trimming took off 4 bases at V and 8 bases at J, with 23 bases between the two ends. CDR3 in DNA: TGTGCCAGCAGTTCGCACCAGCAGGGGTCGGGAGGAGGCTACACCTTC. Its translation: CASSSHQQGSGGGYTF.

In regard to this clonotype: Given a much more abundant clone one base away, this may be a read error. The chain has TRBV3-1 and TRBJ2-5; D is possibly TRBD2 (6 bases). Germline V gene data show CDR1 as LGHDT and CDR2 as YNNKEL (reference sequence). V dropped 4 bases and J dropped 3 bases, with 15 bases sitting between them. The CDR3 spans 15 residues. CDR3 residues: CASSLDLGGKETQYF. DNA for the CDR3: TGTGCCAGCAGCCTAGATCTTGGGGGGAAAGAGACCCAGTACTTC.

This clonotype was picked up many times. This chain joins TRBV9 and TRBJ2-2; unclear D gene. V lost 4 bases and J 2 bases, leaving 12 bases between the germline ends. The germline CDR1 and CDR2 sequences are SGDLS and YYNGEE. CDR3 length equals 15 residues. The CDR3 region has the DNA TGTGCCAGCAGCACACTCGGTCGCAACACCGGGGAGCTGTTTTTT. The encoded protein is CASSTLGRNTGELFF.

This clonotype appeared many times. The chain carries TRBV7-2 and TRBJ2-3; tentatively, D is TRBD1 (6 bases). This CDR3 spans 17 amino acids. CDR1 is SGHTA, CDR2 FQGNSA, per germline. Trimming removed 5 bases at V and 3 bases at J, with 21 bases between. CDR3 nucleotides: TGTGCCAGCAGCCCCCGGCTAGGGGAAGGGGGAACAGATACGCAGTATTTT. Protein product: CASSPRLGEGGTDTQYF.

At least ten counts were recorded for this clonotype. The chain links TRBV5-1 to TRBJ2-3; 7 bases line up with TRBD2. Germline trimming cut 4 bases from V and 6 bases from J; bases unmatched to any gene: 5. The germline CDR1 and CDR2 sequences are SGHRS and YFSETQ. The CDR3 has 13 residues. CDR3 bases: TGCGCCAGCAGCATGCGGGGGTGGGATACGCAGTATTTT. Translated: CASSMRGWDTQYF.

The table lists this clonotype with a few counts. V gene TRBV20-1 combines with J gene TRBJ2-2; perhaps TRBD1 as D (5 bases). The V gene lost 0 bases and the J gene lost 6 bases, with 11 bases spanning the gap. Germline V lookup: CDR1 DFQATT, CDR2 SNEGSKA (reference sequence). CDR3 length: 14 amino acids. For the CDR3, the DNA is TGCAGTGCTAGAGATTGGCAGGGCCCCGGGGAGCTGTTTTTT. Translating gives CSARDWQGPGELFF.

This clonotype was detected ten times or more. This sequence joins TRBV7-3 and TRBJ2-1; D might be TRBD1 (6 bases). The CDR3 is 15 residues long. V dropped 2 bases and J dropped 3 bases, with 11 bases sitting between them. Germline V gene sequence: CDR1 SGHTA, CDR2 FQGTGA. CDR3 sequence: CASSLSGTIYNEQFF. The CDR3 DNA reads TGTGCCAGCAGCTTATCGGGGACAATCTACAATGAGCAGTTCTTC.

Ten or more counts support this clonotype. The chain links TRBV12-3 or TRBV12-4 to TRBJ2-3, with TRBD1 matching 8 bases. V lost 3 bases and J lost 0; bases outside the gene matches: 2. This CDR3 comprises 15 residues. Written as DNA, the CDR3 is TGTGCCAGCAGTTTCGGACAGGGAAGCACAGATACGCAGTATTTT. It translates to CASSFGQGSTDTQYF.

This clonotype was seen at least ten times. The J gene is TRBJ2-7, the V gene TRBV2, with TRBD1 matching 9 bases. Looked up from germline, CDR1 is SNHLY and CDR2 is FYNNEI. V dropped 6 bases and J dropped 0; count of bases not matched to a gene: 9. CDR3 length: 16 amino acids. The CDR3 spells CASSKRDRASSYEQYF. In DNA, the CDR3 is TGTGCCAGCAGCAAACGGGACAGGGCTAGCTCCTACGAGCAGTACTTC. The full variable domain, with the rest looked up from reference TRBV2 and TRBJ2-7, is EPEVTQTPSHQVTQMGQEVILRCVPISNHLYFYWYRQILGQKVEFLVSFYNNEISEKSEIFDDQFSVERPDGSNFTLKIRSTKLEDSAMYFCASSKRDRASSYEQYFGPGTRLTVT.

This clonotype was counted a few times. The chain uses TRBV10-3 and TRBJ2-2, with 13 positions matching TRBD2. The CDR3 contains 17 residues. CDR1 and CDR2 (germline): ENHRY, SYGVKD. The trim removed 3 bases at V and 2 bases at J, leaving 3 bases unmatched. CDR3 DNA sequence: TGTGCCATCAGTGACCGACTAGCGGGGGGAAACACCGGGGAGCTGTTTTTT. This translates into CAISDRLAGGNTGELFF.

The sample holds many counts of this clonotype. The chain joins TRBV12-3 or TRBV12-4 to TRBJ2-1; D may be TRBD2 (7 bases). CDR3 size: 15 residues. V gave up 7 bases and J gave up 6 bases, with 19 bases separating them. The CDR3 loop reads CASTLGGGAFNEQFF. The CDR3 region has the DNA TGTGCCAGCACCTTAGGAGGGGGGGCCTTCAATGAGCAGTTCTTC.